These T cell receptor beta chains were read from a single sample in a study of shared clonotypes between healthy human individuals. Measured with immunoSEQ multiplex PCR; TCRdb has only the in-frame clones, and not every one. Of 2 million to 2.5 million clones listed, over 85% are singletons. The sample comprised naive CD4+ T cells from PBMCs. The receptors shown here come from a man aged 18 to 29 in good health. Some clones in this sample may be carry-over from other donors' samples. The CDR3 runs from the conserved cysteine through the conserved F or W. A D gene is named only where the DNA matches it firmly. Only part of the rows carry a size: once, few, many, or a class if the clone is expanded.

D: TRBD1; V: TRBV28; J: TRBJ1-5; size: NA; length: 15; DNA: TGTGCCAGCAGAGTGAGGGGGCGGAAGTCTCAGCCCCAGCATTTT; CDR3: CASRVRGRKSQPQHF
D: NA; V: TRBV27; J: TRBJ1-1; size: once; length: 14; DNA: TGTGCCAGCACTAGGGCGGGGGCGCGGGGCGAAGCTTTCTTT; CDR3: CASTRAGARGEAFF
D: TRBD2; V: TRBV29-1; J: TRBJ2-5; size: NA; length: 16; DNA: TGCAGCGTTGACCCAGTCCACCTAGCGGGACAAGAGACCCAGTACTTC; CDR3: CSVDPVHLAGQETQYF
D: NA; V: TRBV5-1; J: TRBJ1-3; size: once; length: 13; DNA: TGCGCCAGCAGCTTGGCCGGGGCAGGTCTTCACCTTTTT; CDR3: CASSLAGAGLHLF
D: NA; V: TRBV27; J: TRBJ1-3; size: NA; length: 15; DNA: TGTGCCAGCAGTTTTAACGGGTTCTCTGGAAACACCATATATTTT; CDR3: CASSFNGFSGNTIYF
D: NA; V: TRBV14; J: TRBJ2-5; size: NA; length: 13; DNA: TGTGCCAGCAGCCAGTCCGGGGGAGAGACCCAGTACTTC; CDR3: CASSQSGGETQYF
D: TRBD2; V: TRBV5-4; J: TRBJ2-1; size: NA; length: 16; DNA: TGTGCCAGCAGCCCTAGGACTAGCGGGATCTACAATGAGCAGTTCTTC; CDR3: CASSPRTSGIYNEQFF
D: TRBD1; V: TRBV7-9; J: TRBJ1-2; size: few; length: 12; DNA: TGTGCCAGCAGCCCACAGGGGATGGGCTACACCTTC; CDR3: CASSPQGMGYTF
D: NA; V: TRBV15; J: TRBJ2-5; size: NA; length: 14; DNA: TGTGCCACCAGTCAGGCAACTAGGGGAGAGACCCAGTACTTC; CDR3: CATSQATRGETQYF
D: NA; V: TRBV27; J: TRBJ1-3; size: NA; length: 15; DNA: TGTGCCAGCAGTTTATCTCGTGGATCTGGAAACACCATATATTTT; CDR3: CASSLSRGSGNTIYF
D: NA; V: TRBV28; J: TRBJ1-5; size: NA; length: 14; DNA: TGTGCCAGCAGTTTCGGGGGACCCAATCAGCCCCAGCATTTT; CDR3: CASSFGGPNQPQHF
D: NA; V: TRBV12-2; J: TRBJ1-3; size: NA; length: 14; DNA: TGTGCAAGTCGCTTAATATGGCCTGGAAACACCATATATTTT; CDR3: CASRLIWPGNTIYF
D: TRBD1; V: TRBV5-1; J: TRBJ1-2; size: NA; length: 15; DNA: TGCGCCAGCAGCGGCTCCGGGACAGGGGACTATGGCTACACCTTC; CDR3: CASSGSGTGDYGYTF
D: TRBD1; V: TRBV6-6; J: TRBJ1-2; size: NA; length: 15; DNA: TGTGCCAGCAGACTAGGGACAGCGACGTCCTATGGCTACACCTTC; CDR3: CASRLGTATSYGYTF
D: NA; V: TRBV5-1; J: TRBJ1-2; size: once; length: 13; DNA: TGCGCCAGCAGCCCGCAGGAAAACTATGGCTACACCTTC; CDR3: CASSPQENYGYTF
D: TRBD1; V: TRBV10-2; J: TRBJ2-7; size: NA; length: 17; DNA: TGCGCCAGCAGTGAGTACCCCTTGGACAGGGCCGCGTACGAGCAGTACTTC; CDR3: CASSEYPLDRAAYEQYF
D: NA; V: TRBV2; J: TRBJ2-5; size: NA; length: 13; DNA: TGTGCCAGCAGTTCCTTAGGTACGGAGACCCAGTACTTC; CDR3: CASSSLGTETQYF
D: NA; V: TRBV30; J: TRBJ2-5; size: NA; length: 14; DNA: TGTGCCGGCTCAGGGCTAGCCGGGATGGAGACCCAGTACTTC; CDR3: CAGSGLAGMETQYF
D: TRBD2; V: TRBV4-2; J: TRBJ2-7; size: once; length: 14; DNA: TGTGCCAGCAGCCAAGTTCTAGCGGGCTACGAGCAGTACTTC; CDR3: CASSQVLAGYEQYF
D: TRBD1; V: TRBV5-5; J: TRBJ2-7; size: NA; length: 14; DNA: TGTGCCAGCAGCTCCGGGACAGGGGGCGCCGAGCAGTACTTC; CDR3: CASSSGTGGAEQYF
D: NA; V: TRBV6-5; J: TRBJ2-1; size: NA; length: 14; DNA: TGTGCCAGCAGTTACTCGTCAGGGGAGAATGAGCAGTTCTTC; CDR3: CASSYSSGENEQFF
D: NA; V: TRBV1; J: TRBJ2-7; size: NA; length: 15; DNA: TGCACCAGTCAGTCTTATAGACAGGGAACCCACGAGCAGTACTTC; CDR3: CTSQSYRQGTHEQYF
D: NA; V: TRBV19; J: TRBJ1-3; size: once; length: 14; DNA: TGTGCCAGTAGTTCCGCGGCGGCTGGAAACACCATATATTTT; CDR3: CASSSAAAGNTIYF
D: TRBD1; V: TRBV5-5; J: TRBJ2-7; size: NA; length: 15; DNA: TGTGCCAGCAGCTTGGTGGCAGGGGGCCTCTACGAGCAGTACTTC; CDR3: CASSLVAGGLYEQYF
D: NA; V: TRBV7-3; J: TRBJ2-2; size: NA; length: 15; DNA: TGTGCCAGCAGCAAACGACAGGCGAACACCGGGGAGCTGTTTTTT; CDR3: CASSKRQANTGELFF
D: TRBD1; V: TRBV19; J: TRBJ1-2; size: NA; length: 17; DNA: TGTGCCAGTAGGGACGGACAGGGGGGACAAGCTAACTATGGCTACACCTTC; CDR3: CASRDGQGGQANYGYTF
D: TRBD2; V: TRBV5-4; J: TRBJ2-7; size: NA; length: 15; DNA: TGTGCCAGCAGCACAGGGACTAGCGGGGGTAGCGAGCAGTACTTC; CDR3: CASSTGTSGGSEQYF
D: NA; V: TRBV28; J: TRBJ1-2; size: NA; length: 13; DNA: TGTGCCAGCAGTTTCCGGGCCGGCTATGGCTACACCTTC; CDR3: CASSFRAGYGYTF
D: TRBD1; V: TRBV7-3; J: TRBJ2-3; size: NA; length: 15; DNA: TGTGCCAGCAGCCCGACGACAGGGGGCACAGATACGCAGTATTTT; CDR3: CASSPTTGGTDTQYF
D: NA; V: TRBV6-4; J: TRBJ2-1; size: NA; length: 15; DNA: TGTGCCAGCAGTGACTCGGGGCACCCCCTCGATGAGCAGTTCTTC; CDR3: CASSDSGHPLDEQFF
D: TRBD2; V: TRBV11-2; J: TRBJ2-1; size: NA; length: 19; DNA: TGTGCCAGCAGCTTATCCGGGGCGTTAGCGGGAGCACGAGACAATGAGCAGTTCTTC; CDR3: CASSLSGALAGARDNEQFF
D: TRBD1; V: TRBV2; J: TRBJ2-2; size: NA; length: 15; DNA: TGTGCCAGCAATCTCCAGGGGGCGTCCACCGGGGAGCTGTTTTTT; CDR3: CASNLQGASTGELFF
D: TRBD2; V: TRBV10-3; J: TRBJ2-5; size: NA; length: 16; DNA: TGTGCCATCAGTGAGTCGGCGGGAGAGGTCTACGAGACCCAGTACTTC; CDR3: CAISESAGEVYETQYF
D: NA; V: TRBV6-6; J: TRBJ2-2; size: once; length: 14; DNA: TGTGCCAGCAGTATGCAGGGGAAGGTCGGGGAGCTGTTTTTT; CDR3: CASSMQGKVGELFF
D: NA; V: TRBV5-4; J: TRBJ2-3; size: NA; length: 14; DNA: TGTGCCAGCAGTCACTACAAGGACACAGATACGCAGTATTTT; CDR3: CASSHYKDTDTQYF
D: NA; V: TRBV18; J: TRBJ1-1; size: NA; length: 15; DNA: TGTGCCAGCTCACCCCGGGGCGGGGTGCCCACTGAAGCTTTCTTT; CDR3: CASSPRGGVPTEAFF
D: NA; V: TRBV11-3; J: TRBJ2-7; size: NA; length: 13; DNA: TGTGCCAGCAGCCCTGGAGGGATCTACGAGCAGTACTTC; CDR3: CASSPGGIYEQYF